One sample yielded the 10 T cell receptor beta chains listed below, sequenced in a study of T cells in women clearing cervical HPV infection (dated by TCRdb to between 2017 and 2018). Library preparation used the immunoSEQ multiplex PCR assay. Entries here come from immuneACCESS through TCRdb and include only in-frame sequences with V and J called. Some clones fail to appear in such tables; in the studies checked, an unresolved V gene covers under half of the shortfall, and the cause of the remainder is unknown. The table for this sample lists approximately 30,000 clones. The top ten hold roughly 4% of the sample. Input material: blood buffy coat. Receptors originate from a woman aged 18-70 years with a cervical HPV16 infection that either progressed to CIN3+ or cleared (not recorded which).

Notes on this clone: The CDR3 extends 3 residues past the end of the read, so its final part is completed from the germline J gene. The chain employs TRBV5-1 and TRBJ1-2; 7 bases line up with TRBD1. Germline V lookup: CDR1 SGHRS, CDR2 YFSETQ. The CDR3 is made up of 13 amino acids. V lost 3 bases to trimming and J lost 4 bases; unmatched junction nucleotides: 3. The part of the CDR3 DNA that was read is TGCGCCAGCAGCTACGGACAGGTCTATGGC. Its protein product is CASSYGQVYG. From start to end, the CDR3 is CASSYGQVYGYTF.

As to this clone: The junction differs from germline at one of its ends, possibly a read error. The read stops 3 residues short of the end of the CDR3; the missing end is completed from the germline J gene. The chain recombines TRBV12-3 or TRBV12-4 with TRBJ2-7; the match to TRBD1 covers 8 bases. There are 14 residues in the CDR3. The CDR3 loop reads CASNLGTGAYEQYF. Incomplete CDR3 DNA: TGTGCCAGCAATTTAGGGACAGGAGCCTACGAG.

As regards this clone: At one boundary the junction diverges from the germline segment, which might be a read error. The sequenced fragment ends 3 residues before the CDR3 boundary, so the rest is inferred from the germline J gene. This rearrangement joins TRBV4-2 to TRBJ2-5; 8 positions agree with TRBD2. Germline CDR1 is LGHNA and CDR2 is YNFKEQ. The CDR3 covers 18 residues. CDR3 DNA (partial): TGCGCCAGCAGCCAGGGGACTCCGGGACTAGTGGGCCAAGAGACC. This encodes CASSQGTPGLVGQET. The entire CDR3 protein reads CASSQGTPGLVGQETQYF.

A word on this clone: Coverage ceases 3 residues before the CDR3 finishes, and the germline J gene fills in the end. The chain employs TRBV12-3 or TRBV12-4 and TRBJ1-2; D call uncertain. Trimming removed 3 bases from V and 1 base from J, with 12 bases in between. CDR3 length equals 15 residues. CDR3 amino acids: CASSFGPGSNYGYTF. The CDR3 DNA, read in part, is TGTGCCAGCAGTTTTGGTCCGGGGAGTAACTATGGC.

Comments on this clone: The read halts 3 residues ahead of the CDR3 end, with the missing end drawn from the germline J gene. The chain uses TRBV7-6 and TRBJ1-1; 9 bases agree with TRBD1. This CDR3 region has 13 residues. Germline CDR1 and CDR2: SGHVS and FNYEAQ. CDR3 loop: CASSRGQGNYAFF. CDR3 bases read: TGTGCCAGCAGCAGAGGACAGGGGAACTAT.

CDR3 amino acids: CASSTGTAGANVLTF. The CDR3 DNA, read in part, is TGTGCCAGCAGCACGGGGACAGCTGGGGCCAACGTC. The rearrangement joins TRBV7-9 to TRBJ2-6; 7 nucleotides agree with TRBD1. The CDR3 end falls 3 residues outside the read, so it is completed with the germline J gene. CDR1 is SEHNR and CDR2 is FQNEAQ in the germline V gene (reference sequence). J was trimmed by 2 bases and V by 5 bases; bases with no gene match: 3. The CDR3 sequence is 15 residues long.

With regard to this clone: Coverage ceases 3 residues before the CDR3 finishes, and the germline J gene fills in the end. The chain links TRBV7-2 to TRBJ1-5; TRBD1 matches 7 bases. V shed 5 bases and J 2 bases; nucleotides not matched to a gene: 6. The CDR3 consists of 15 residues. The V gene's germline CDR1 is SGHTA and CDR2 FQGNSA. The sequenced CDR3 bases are TGTGCCAGCAGCCCAGGGGGAGTGGGCAATCAGCCC. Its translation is CASSPGGVGNQP. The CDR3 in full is CASSPGGVGNQPQHF.

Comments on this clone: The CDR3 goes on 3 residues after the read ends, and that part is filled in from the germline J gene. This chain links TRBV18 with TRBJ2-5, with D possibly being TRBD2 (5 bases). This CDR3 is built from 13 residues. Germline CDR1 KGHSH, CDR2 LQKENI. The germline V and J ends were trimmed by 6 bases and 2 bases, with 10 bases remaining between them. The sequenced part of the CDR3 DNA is TGTGCCAGCTCGGACTCCTCACAAGAGACC. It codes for CASSDSSQET. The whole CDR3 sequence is CASSDSSQETQYF.

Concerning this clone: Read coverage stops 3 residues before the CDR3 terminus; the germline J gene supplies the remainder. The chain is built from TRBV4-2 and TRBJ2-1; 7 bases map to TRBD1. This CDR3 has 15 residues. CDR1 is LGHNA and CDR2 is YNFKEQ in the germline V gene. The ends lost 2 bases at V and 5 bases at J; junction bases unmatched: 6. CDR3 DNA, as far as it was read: TGTGCCAGCAGCCAACGGGACAGTCAAGACAATGAG. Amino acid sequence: CASSQRDSQDNE. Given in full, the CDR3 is CASSQRDSQDNEQFF.

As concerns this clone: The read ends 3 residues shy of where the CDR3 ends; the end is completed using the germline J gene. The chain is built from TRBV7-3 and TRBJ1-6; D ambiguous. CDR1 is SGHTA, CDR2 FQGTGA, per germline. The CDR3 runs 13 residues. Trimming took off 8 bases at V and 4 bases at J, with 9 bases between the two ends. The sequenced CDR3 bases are TGTGCCAGCGGCCCGAATTATAATTCACCC. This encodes CASGPNYNSP. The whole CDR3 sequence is CASGPNYNSPLHF.